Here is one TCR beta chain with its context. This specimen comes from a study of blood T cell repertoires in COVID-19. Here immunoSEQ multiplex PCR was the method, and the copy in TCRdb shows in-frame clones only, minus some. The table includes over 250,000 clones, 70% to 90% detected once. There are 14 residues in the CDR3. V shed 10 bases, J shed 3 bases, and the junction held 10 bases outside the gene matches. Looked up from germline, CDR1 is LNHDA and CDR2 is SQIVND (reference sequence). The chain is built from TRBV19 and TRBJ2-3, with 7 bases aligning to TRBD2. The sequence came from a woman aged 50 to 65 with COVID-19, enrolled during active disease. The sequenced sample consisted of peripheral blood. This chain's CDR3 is CATTPRGDTDTQYF. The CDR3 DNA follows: TGTGCCACTACGCCTCGGGGGGATACAGATACGCAGTATTTT.